These 3 T cell receptor beta chains were all obtained from the same sample, sequenced in a study of blood T cell repertoires in COVID-19 (dated by TCRdb to the early 2020s). The method was the immunoSEQ multiplex PCR assay. Here the immuneACCESS table is served through TCRdb, limited to in-frame sequences with V and J called. Missing clones are a known gap in these copies; in checked studies unresolved V genes cover under half, and the rest lacks a known reason. The sample contains about 330,000 clones, nearly 90% of them found a single time. The ten largest clonotypes hold approximately 5.4% of the sample. Sequenced sample: PBMCs or T cells enriched from blood (not recorded which). The receptors originated from a woman in her thirties who had recovered from COVID-19.

The V and J genes are TRBV7-9 and TRBJ2-7; 7 bases are a match to TRBD1. Germline lookup yields CDR1 SEHNR and CDR2 FQNEAQ (reference sequence). V lost 1 base to trimming and J lost 2 bases; unmatched junction nucleotides: 5. The CDR3 sequence is 15 residues long. CDR3 coding DNA: TGTGCCAGCAGCTTAGGGCAGGGGGTCCCCTACGAGCAGTACTTC. Translating it yields CASSLGQGVPYEQYF.

The chain joins TRBV3-1 (or the pseudogene TRBV3-2) to TRBJ1-2; no clear D gene. Germline values: CDR1 LGHDT, CDR2 YNNKEL (reference sequence). The ends were cut back, 1 base at V and 2 bases at J, with 2 bases in the middle. The CDR3 consists of 12 residues. This CDR3 is CASSQVNYGYTF. The CDR3 nucleotides are TGTGCCAGCAGCCAAGTAAACTATGGCTACACCTTC.

The chain's CDR3 is CASSQNTEAFF. In DNA form, the CDR3 reads TGTGCCAGCAGCCAGAACACTGAAGCTTTCTTT. V is TRBV11-2 and J is TRBJ1-1; D is undetermined. V was clipped by 5 bases and J by 1 base, with 2 bases between them. From germline, CDR1 is SGHAT and CDR2 FQNNGV. The length of the CDR3 is 11 residues.